This T cell receptor beta chain is from a study of shared clonotypes between healthy human individuals. Study background: Three plates were used per donor for CD4 naive, three for CD4 memory, two for CD8 naive and one for CD8 memory.

The study, taken as a whole, reports: Non-shared clonotypes were found to have lower generation probabilities than the clonotypes that were shared by all four of the sorted-subset donors.

Looked up from germline, CDR1 is SGHTA and CDR2 is FQGNSA. The CDR3 totals 13 residues. J was trimmed by 10 bases and V by 1 base; bases with no gene match: 2. This clone has more than one count but fewer than ten. As yet, its antigen is unknown. Profiled with immunoSEQ multiplex PCR; TCRdb holds only in-frame clones, not every one. This table has some 790,000 clones, around 70% appearing once. This sequence joins TRBV7-2 and TRBJ1-4, with 8 nucleotides matching TRBD1. The sequence came from a woman aged 25 to 39 in good health. Material: memory CD4+ T cells sorted from blood. Subset: CD45RA-negative fraction. CDR3 in DNA: TGTGCCAGCAGCTTAGAACAGGGGGGAAAACTGTTTTTT. This sequence encodes CASSLEQGGKLFF.